This is a list of T cell receptor beta chains from one sample in a study of T-cell reconstitution after alpha-beta-depleted transplantation in children. From the PCR reads, TCRdb called clonotypes with MiXCR, one entry per CDR3 protein. In the table there are about 980,000 distinct CDR3 sequences, about 29% of which are singletons. Sequences were derived from PBMCs, mostly from graft donor cells, sampled 360 days after TCRalphabeta/CD19-depleted stem cell transplant. The receptors come from a boy under two years old who had a stem cell transplant for SCID, so the T cells may come from the graft donor. CDR3s include the opening cysteine and the closing phenylalanine or tryptophan. A D gene is named only where the DNA matches it firmly. Size tells how often a clone was seen (once, few, many) or the class of an expanded clone, and some rows leave it out.

j_gene,d_gene,v_gene,abundance,CDR3aa,CDR3nt
TRBJ2-5,-,TRBV4-3,few,CASSQKAGQETQYF,TGCGCCAGCAGCCAGAAAGCAGGGCAAGAGACCCAGTACTTC
TRBJ2-5,-,TRBV7-9,-,CASSLVRGLEETQYF,TGTGCCAGCAGCTTAGTTCGGGGGTTGGAGGAGACCCAGTACTTC
TRBJ2-2,-,TRBV7-8,-,CASSPGLGRVKTGELFF,TGTGCCAGCAGCCCAGGACTGGGCAGAGTCAAAACCGGGGAGCTGTTTTTT
TRBJ2-7,-,TRBV5-6,few,CASSGVSSYEQYF,TGTGCCAGCTCGGGGGTTAGCTCCTACGAGCAGTACTTC
TRBJ1-5,-,TRBV20-1,-,CSARPLHGVTSNQPQHF,TGCAGTGCTAGACCCCTACACGGGGTTACTAGCAATCAGCCCCAGCATTTT
TRBJ2-1,TRBD2,TRBV5-1,-,CASRFVAGKDNEQFF,TGCGCCAGCAGATTTGTAGCGGGTAAAGACAATGAGCAGTTCTTC
TRBJ1-3,TRBD1,TRBV5-6,few,CASSPGTGGYSGNTIYF,TGTGCCAGCAGCCCCGGGACAGGGGGCTATAGTGGAAACACCATATATTTT
TRBJ2-2,-,TRBV20-1,few,CSARDTYANTGELFF,TGCAGTGCTCGAGACACTTACGCGAACACCGGGGAGCTGTTTTTT
TRBJ2-1,TRBD1,TRBV28,few,CASSLPYRGAHEQFF,TGTGCCAGCAGCCTACCTTACAGGGGGGCGCATGAGCAGTTCTTC
TRBJ1-2,TRBD1,TRBV10-3,-,CAISPDRDGYTF,TGTGCCATCAGCCCGGACAGGGATGGCTACACCTTC
TRBJ2-3,TRBD2,TRBV20-1,-,CSAFLAGVDTQYF,TGCAGTGCTTTCCTAGCGGGGGTCGATACGCAGTATTTT
TRBJ2-3,-,TRBV24-1,-,CATGGSTDTQYF,TGTGCCACCGGGGGGAGCACAGATACGCAGTATTTT
TRBJ2-5,TRBD2,TRBV25-1,few,CASSESRTSFKETQYF,TGTGCCAGCAGTGAATCAAGGACTAGTTTTAAAGAGACCCAGTACTTC
TRBJ2-3,-,TRBV2,-,CASTYRDTQYF,TGTGCCAGCACCTACCGAGATACGCAGTATTTT
TRBJ2-3,-,TRBV7-9,few,CASSLGQGGYF,TGTGCCAGCAGCTTAGGACAGGGAGGGTATTTT
TRBJ2-1,TRBD2,TRBV6-1,few,CASSPSSGSYNEQFF,TGTGCCAGCAGTCCGTCTAGCGGCTCCTACAATGAGCAGTTCTTC
TRBJ2-5,-,TRBV7-2,few,CASTVGVRETQYF,TGTGCCAGCACCGTGGGGGTTCGGGAGACCCAGTACTTC
TRBJ2-7,-,TRBV25-1,-,CASSEGGGAYEQYF,TGTGCCAGCAGTGAAGGAGGGGGCGCCTACGAGCAGTACTTC
TRBJ2-4,-,TRBV4-1,-,CASSQGQEGNIQYF,TGCGCCAGCAGCCAAGGGCAGGAGGGAAACATTCAGTACTTC
TRBJ1-6,-,TRBV30,-,CAWSQGGNSPLHF,TGTGCCTGGAGCCAGGGAGGTAATTCACCCCTCCACTTT
TRBJ2-5,-,TRBV6-5,few,CASSYLGRRYF,TGTGCCAGCAGTTATCTTGGGCGTAGGTACTTC
TRBJ1-1,-,TRBV5-5,-,CASSFTPFEAFF,TGTGCCAGCAGCTTTACCCCCTTTGAAGCTTTCTTT
TRBJ1-3,-,TRBV4-1,-,CASSHPGTTGNTIYF,TGCGCCAGCAGCCACCCCGGGACGACTGGAAACACCATATATTTT
TRBJ2-2,-,TRBV5-1,-,CASEYQGLSGELFF,TGCGCCAGCGAATACCAGGGGCTGAGCGGGGAGCTGTTTTTT
TRBJ2-5,-,TRBV21-1,-,CASSKRDSLRETQYF,TGTGCCAGCAGCAAGCGGGACTCGCTGAGAGAGACCCAGTACTTC
TRBJ1-4,-,TRBV15,-,CATSRDRWKGTHEKLFF,TGTGCCACCAGCAGAGACCGCTGGAAGGGAACTCATGAAAAACTGTTTTTT
TRBJ2-3,-,TRBV3-1,-,CASGGASYTDTQYF,TGTGCCAGCGGGGGGGCATCATACACAGATACGCAGTATTTT
TRBJ1-4,-,TRBV4-1,-,CASSQDEGSQTEKLFF,TGCGCCAGCAGCCAAGATGAGGGAAGTCAAACCGAAAAACTGTTTTTT
TRBJ2-6,-,TRBV28,-,CASHPAGMSGSGANVLTF,TGTGCCAGCCATCCCGCAGGGATGTCAGGCTCTGGGGCCAACGTCCTGACTTTC
TRBJ2-5,-,TRBV29-1,-,CSVGGLLRGETQYF,TGCAGCGTTGGAGGACTGCTGAGGGGAGAGACCCAGTACTTC
TRBJ1-2,-,TRBV7-3,-,CASSPQSGYGYTF,TGTGCCAGCAGCCCTCAGTCGGGGTATGGCTACACCTTC
TRBJ1-2,-,TRBV5-1,few,CASSLEQDFGGYTF,TGCGCCAGCAGCTTAGAGCAGGATTTCGGCGGCTACACCTTC
TRBJ1-1,-,TRBV7-3,many,CASSLWANTEAFF,TGTGCCAGCAGCTTATGGGCAAACACTGAAGCTTTCTTT